A selection of T cell receptor beta chains follows, all from one sample in a study of blood T cell repertoires in COVID-19. Clones were sequenced by immunoSEQ multiplex PCR, and TCRdb holds only the in-frame ones, with some missing. Here the sample spans approximately 500,000 clones, 80% to 90% being singletons. Sequencing used peripheral blood. These receptors were obtained from a human donor in a cohort sampled during active COVID-19. The CDR3 runs from the conserved cysteine through the conserved F or W. Each record gives: CDR3 DNA, CDR3 protein, V gene, D gene, clone size, J gene. A D gene is named only where the DNA matches it firmly. Only part of the rows carry a size: once, few, many, or a class if the clone is expanded.

DNA: TGTGCCAGCAGTTTAACGGGAGGGATCGAGCAGTACTTC
CDR3: CASSLTGGIEQYF
V: TRBV12-3/TRBV12-4
D: TRBD2
size: -
J: TRBJ2-7

DNA: TGTGCCAGTAGTATCCCAGGGAGGGGGACTCAGCCCCAGCATTTT
CDR3: CASSIPGRGTQPQHF
V: TRBV19
D: -
size: -
J: TRBJ1-5

DNA: TGTGCCTGGAGTGTCTTTCCTTTGACAGGGACCCACTGGAACACTGAAGCTTTCTTT
CDR3: CAWSVFPLTGTHWNTEAFF
V: TRBV30
D: TRBD1
size: -
J: TRBJ1-1

DNA: TGTGCCAGTAGTAGTCAGGGGGCTCTTAATGAAAAACTGTTTTTT
CDR3: CASSSQGALNEKLFF
V: TRBV19
D: TRBD1
size: few
J: TRBJ1-4

DNA: TGTGCCAGCAGCCCCCTTTGGGAGTCGAACTATGGCTACACCTTC
CDR3: CASSPLWESNYGYTF
V: TRBV9
D: -
size: many
J: TRBJ1-2

DNA: TGCAGTGCTAGTGACAGGGCCAATCAGCCCCAGCATTTT
CDR3: CSASDRANQPQHF
V: TRBV20-1
D: TRBD1
size: -
J: TRBJ1-5

DNA: TGTGCCAGCAGCTTTACAGATTATAATTCACCCCTCCACTTT
CDR3: CASSFTDYNSPLHF
V: TRBV7-8
D: -
size: -
J: TRBJ1-6

DNA: TGTGCCAGCAGCCATGATAGCGGGAGGTACAATGAGCAGTTCTTC
CDR3: CASSHDSGRYNEQFF
V: TRBV7-2
D: TRBD2
size: -
J: TRBJ2-1

DNA: TGTGCCAGCAGCCAAGCTAGCGGGTCCTACAATGAGCAGTTCTTC
CDR3: CASSQASGSYNEQFF
V: TRBV14
D: TRBD2
size: few
J: TRBJ2-1

DNA: TGTGCCAGCAGCTTGGACGGACTAGCGGGAGTCAATGAGCAGTTCTTC
CDR3: CASSLDGLAGVNEQFF
V: TRBV5-4
D: TRBD2
size: -
J: TRBJ2-1

DNA: TGTGCCAGCAGTTACTCGCAAAGAAGAGGGCAGTACTTC
CDR3: CASSYSQRRGQYF
V: TRBV6-5
D: -
size: -
J: TRBJ2-7

DNA: TGTGCCAGCAGCCGACACACAGGCAGGGGGCAAGGCCAAGAGACCCAGTACTTC
CDR3: CASSRHTGRGQGQETQYF
V: TRBV16
D: TRBD1
size: -
J: TRBJ2-5

DNA: TGCGCCAGCAGCTTGGTACTCGAAGAGACCCAGTACTTC
CDR3: CASSLVLEETQYF
V: TRBV5-1
D: -
size: -
J: TRBJ2-5

DNA: TGTGCCTGGGCAGCTCTAGCGAATGAGCAGTTCTTC
CDR3: CAWAALANEQFF
V: TRBV30
D: -
size: few
J: TRBJ2-1

DNA: TGTGCCAGCAGCTTGGTACAGAACACCGGGGAGCTGTTTTTT
CDR3: CASSLVQNTGELFF
V: TRBV5-8
D: -
size: -
J: TRBJ2-2

DNA: TGTGCCAGCAGTCGTGGACAGGGGGCGAATAGCTGGCAGTACTTC
CDR3: CASSRGQGANSWQYF
V: TRBV25-1
D: TRBD1
size: -
J: TRBJ2-7

DNA: TGCGCCAGCAGCAATACCTTATCGGATGAGCAGTTCTTC
CDR3: CASSNTLSDEQFF
V: TRBV5-1
D: -
size: -
J: TRBJ2-1

DNA: TGTGCCAGCAGCTTAACGGCGCACTTAGGAGGTGGCTACACCTTC
CDR3: CASSLTAHLGGGYTF
V: TRBV7-3
D: -
size: -
J: TRBJ1-2

DNA: TGTGCCACCAGCAGAGAGAGTGGCCAGGGCAATGAGCAGTTCTTC
CDR3: CATSRESGQGNEQFF
V: TRBV15
D: -
size: -
J: TRBJ2-1

DNA: TGTGCCTGGAGTCGGAAAAACGGGGCCTACGAGCAGTACTTC
CDR3: CAWSRKNGAYEQYF
V: TRBV30
D: -
size: -
J: TRBJ2-7

DNA: TGTGCCAGTAGCGGGGACAGGGGTTTTGCTGGGGCCAACGTCCTGACTTTC
CDR3: CASSGDRGFAGANVLTF
V: TRBV19
D: TRBD1
size: -
J: TRBJ2-6

DNA: TGTGCCAGCAGCTATACCCGGGGACAGGGATGGAAATTGGGCACTGAAGCTTTCTTT
CDR3: CASSYTRGQGWKLGTEAFF
V: TRBV7-2
D: TRBD1
size: -
J: TRBJ1-1

DNA: TGTGCCAGCAGACTAGGACAGGGGACGAACGAGCAGTACTTC
CDR3: CASRLGQGTNEQYF
V: TRBV6-5
D: TRBD1
size: -
J: TRBJ2-7

DNA: TGTGCCACCTCGTTGACAGTAAACTACGAGCAGTACTTC
CDR3: CATSLTVNYEQYF
V: TRBV7-8
D: -
size: -
J: TRBJ2-7

DNA: TGCGCCAGCAGCTTGTGGGTAGCGGACAACACCGGGGAGCTGTTTTTT
CDR3: CASSLWVADNTGELFF
V: TRBV5-1
D: -
size: -
J: TRBJ2-2

DNA: TGTGCCAGCAGTTACCCCCAACAGTACGAGCAGTACTTC
CDR3: CASSYPQQYEQYF
V: TRBV6-2/TRBV6-3
D: -
size: once
J: TRBJ2-7

DNA: TGTGCCAGCAGCGCCCGACAGGGATGGGCCCAGTACTTC
CDR3: CASSARQGWAQYF
V: TRBV9
D: TRBD1
size: -
J: TRBJ2-5

DNA: TGTGCCAGTAGTGAGGGACTAGCGGGAGGGTACGACGAGCAGTACTTC
CDR3: CASSEGLAGGYDEQYF
V: TRBV19
D: TRBD2
size: few
J: TRBJ2-7

DNA: TGTGCCAGCAGCTTGGTAGGGGGCGTCGACTCCTATAATTCACCCCTCCACTTT
CDR3: CASSLVGGVDSYNSPLHF
V: TRBV5-6
D: TRBD1
size: -
J: TRBJ1-6

DNA: TGCGCCAGCAGCCAAGATCGTGAACAGGGGCGAGATTCACCCCTCCACTTT
CDR3: CASSQDREQGRDSPLHF
V: TRBV4-1
D: TRBD1
size: -
J: TRBJ1-6

DNA: TGTGCCAGCAGCCAAGATCAGGGGCCCTACAATGAGCAGTTCTTC
CDR3: CASSQDQGPYNEQFF
V: TRBV3-1/TRBV3-2
D: -
size: -
J: TRBJ2-1

DNA: TGTGCCAGCTCACCGAACCGAGACACTGAAGCTTTCTTT
CDR3: CASSPNRDTEAFF
V: TRBV18
D: -
size: -
J: TRBJ1-1

DNA: TGTGCCAGCTCACCCTTCGGGACTCCCAGAACCGGGGAGCTGTTTTTT
CDR3: CASSPFGTPRTGELFF
V: TRBV18
D: -
size: -
J: TRBJ2-2

DNA: TGTGCCAGCAACTCAGGGGGCTCTGGCTACACCTTC
CDR3: CASNSGGSGYTF
V: TRBV3-1/TRBV3-2
D: TRBD1
size: -
J: TRBJ1-2

DNA: TGTGCCAGCAGCCTGGAGGGGCAAGGCGATGAGCAGTTCTTC
CDR3: CASSLEGQGDEQFF
V: TRBV5-4
D: -
size: -
J: TRBJ2-1

DNA: TGTGCCAGCAGTCGGGACAGGGGAACCGGGGAGCTGTTTTTT
CDR3: CASSRDRGTGELFF
V: TRBV27
D: TRBD1
size: -
J: TRBJ2-2

DNA: TGCGCCAGCAGCCCAGTAGCGGACAATGAGCAGTTCTTC
CDR3: CASSPVADNEQFF
V: TRBV10-1
D: -
size: -
J: TRBJ2-1

DNA: TGTGCCAGCAGTTTGGACAGCGATCAGCCCCAGCATTTT
CDR3: CASSLDSDQPQHF
V: TRBV28
D: -
size: few
J: TRBJ1-5

DNA: TGTGCCAGTAGTATCGCGACTAGCGGGAGCTACAATGAGCAGTTCTTC
CDR3: CASSIATSGSYNEQFF
V: TRBV19
D: TRBD2
size: -
J: TRBJ2-1

DNA: TGTGCCAGCAGCTTCTTCGGACAGGGGACGGGCAATCAGCCCCAGCATTTT
CDR3: CASSFFGQGTGNQPQHF
V: TRBV5-5
D: TRBD1
size: -
J: TRBJ1-5

DNA: TGTGCCTTAGGGACTATAAGGGGATCCGAGCAGTACTTC
CDR3: CALGTIRGSEQYF
V: TRBV30
D: TRBD2
size: -
J: TRBJ2-7

DNA: TGTGCCAGCAGGTCACCGGGACAGGGGGCGCGTGGTGGCTACACCTTC
CDR3: CASRSPGQGARGGYTF
V: TRBV28
D: TRBD1
size: -
J: TRBJ1-2

DNA: TGTGCCAGCAACAGGGGTGACTATGGCTACACCTTC
CDR3: CASNRGDYGYTF
V: TRBV7-9
D: TRBD1
size: -
J: TRBJ1-2

DNA: TGTGCCACCAGTGATTTATCGACTAGCGGGAGCTACGAGCAGTACTTC
CDR3: CATSDLSTSGSYEQYF
V: TRBV24-1
D: TRBD2
size: -
J: TRBJ2-7